Each of the 13 T cell receptor beta chains below was sequenced from the same sample in a study of cytotoxic CD8 clonotypes in ibrutinib-treated CLL. This table comes from immunoSEQ multiplex PCR, and its TCRdb copy is limited to in-frame clones, with some not included. The sample contains roughly 42,000 clones, approximately 67% of which appear only once. The specimen was PBMCs, collected at disease progression, from a patient treated with ibrutinib. These receptor sequences come from a human donor with chronic lymphocytic leukemia.

This chain uses TRBV29-1 with TRBJ1-2, with a weak D call TRBD1 (5 bases). The CDR3 runs to 11 residues. Trimming removed 2 bases at V and 8 bases at J, with 9 bases between. From germline, CDR1 is SQVTM and CDR2 ANQGSEA. The CDR3 DNA follows: TGCAGCGTTGAAAAAGGGGAGGGCTACACCTTC. Its translation is CSVEKGEGYTF.

As to this clone: The same CDR3 also results from other DNA sequences found in this sample. V gene TRBV19 combines with J gene TRBJ1-6; 7 positions agree with TRBD1. The germline gives CDR1 LNHDA, CDR2 SQIVND (reference sequence). This CDR3 region has 14 residues. V dropped 6 bases and J dropped 6; count of bases not matched to a gene: 5. CDR3: CASSTGTANSPLHF. DNA of the CDR3: TGTGCCAGTAGCACCGGGACAGCTAATTCACCCCTCCACTTT. Supplemented by reference TRBV19 and TRBJ1-6, the full variable domain reads DGGITQSPKYLFRKEGQNVTLSCEQNLNHDAMYWYRQDPGQGLRLIYYSQIVNDFQKGDIAEGYSVSREKKESFPLTVTSAQKNPTAFYLCASSTGTANSPLHFGNGTRLTVT.

V is TRBV4-2 and J is TRBJ2-1, with D possibly TRBD1 on 6 matching bases. The V end lost 1 base, the J end lost 2 bases, and 12 bases lay between the germline ends. Germline values: CDR1 LGHNA, CDR2 YNFKEQ. This CDR3 has 16 amino acids. CDR3 loop: CASSQVSGTTYNEQFF. CDR3 coding DNA: TGTGCCAGCAGCCAAGTAAGTGGGACAACCTACAATGAGCAGTTCTTC.

The gene calls are TRBV19 and TRBJ2-7; 9 positions agree with TRBD2. The germline CDR1 and CDR2 sequences are LNHDA and SQIVND (reference sequence). The CDR3 runs to 14 residues. Germline trimming cut 5 bases from V and 6 bases from J; bases unmatched to any gene: 8. DNA for the CDR3: TGTGCCAGTAGTTCCGCGGGAGGGCCCAGCGAGCAGTACTTC. It codes for CASSSAGGPSEQYF.

V gene TRBV7-2 combines with J gene TRBJ2-7; D tentatively fits TRBD1 or TRBD2 (5 bases each). The CDR3 runs 13 residues. V gave up 4 bases and J gave up 7 bases, with 14 bases separating them. Germline assignment: CDR1 SGHTA and CDR2 FQGNSA. The CDR3 region is CASSSGTAGEQYF. The CDR3 coding sequence is TGTGCCAGCAGCTCTGGGACCGCCGGGGAGCAGTACTTC.

The gene calls are TRBV2 and TRBJ2-3, with 9 bases matching TRBD2. Per germline, CDR1 SNHLY and CDR2 FYNNEI. V shed 7 bases and J 5 bases; nucleotides not matched to a gene: 10. The CDR3 runs to 15 residues. The CDR3 coding sequence is TGTGCCAGCAAGGGACGCGGGAGGGCCTTAGATACGCAGTATTTT. Protein product: CASKGRGRALDTQYF. Together with reference TRBV2 and TRBJ2-3, the CDR3 gives the full variable domain: EPEVTQTPSHQVTQMGQEVILRCVPISNHLYFYWYRQILGQKVEFLVSFYNNEISEKSEIFDDQFSVERPDGSNFTLKIRSTKLEDSAMYFCASKGRGRALDTQYFGPGTRLTVL.

The DNA for the CDR3 is TGTGCCAGCAGCTTTGCGGGGACTAGCGGCTACAATGAGCAGTTCTTC. Translating gives CASSFAGTSGYNEQFF. J is TRBJ2-1 and V is TRBV7-3; 11 bases fit TRBD2. There are 16 residues in the CDR3. In germline, CDR1 is SGHTA, CDR2 FQGTGA. J gave up 3 bases and V 3 bases, and 4 bases lay outside the gene matches.

The chain has TRBV19 and TRBJ2-3; possible D gene TRBD2, 5 bases. Trimming took off 2 bases at V and 2 bases at J, with 11 bases between the two ends. CDR3 size: 15 residues. Germline CDR1 reads LNHDA; CDR2 reads SQIVND (reference sequence). The CDR3 is CASSISGALTDTQYF. The CDR3 DNA follows: TGTGCCAGTAGTATAAGCGGAGCCCTCACAGATACGCAGTATTTT.

The V gene is TRBV11-3, the J gene TRBJ2-5; TRBD2 is a possible D gene (6 bases). Trimming removed 4 bases from V and 2 bases from J, with 20 bases in between. The CDR3 extends over 17 amino acids. Germline lookup yields CDR1 SGHNT and CDR2 YENEEA. The CDR3 spells CASSWYGSQVEQETQYF. CDR3 DNA sequence: TGTGCCAGCAGCTGGTACGGGAGCCAGGTCGAACAAGAGACCCAGTACTTC.

V and J are TRBV27 and TRBJ2-7; TRBD2 matches at 13 bases. Germline lookup yields CDR1 MNHEY and CDR2 SMNVEV (reference sequence). V lost 4 bases and J lost 4; bases outside the gene matches: 4. This CDR3 spans 15 amino acids. As DNA, the CDR3 is TGTGCCAGCAGTTCTTGGACTAGCGGGGGATACGAGCAGTACTTC. Translated: CASSSWTSGGYEQYF.

This clone has a single count. CDR3 DNA: TGTGCCAGCTCCATTTACAATGAGCAGTTCTTC. As protein: CASSIYNEQFF. J is TRBJ2-1 and V is TRBV2; D is ambiguous. Trimming stripped 8 bases from V and 4 bases from J, with 6 bases between. The CDR3 loop spans 11 amino acids. Germline V gene sequence: CDR1 SNHLY, CDR2 FYNNEI.

Only one count was recorded for this clone. The V gene is TRBV5-1, the J gene TRBJ2-2; 16 bases fit TRBD2. J gave up 4 bases and V 4 bases, and 13 bases lay outside the gene matches. The CDR3 loop spans 20 amino acids. Germline V CDR1 and CDR2: SGHRS, YFSETQ. The DNA of the CDR3 is TGCGCCAGCAGCCTGGGACCGGGACTAGCGGGAGGGCGAGGCACCGGGGAGCTGTTTTTT. It encodes CASSLGPGLAGGRGTGELFF. Full variable domain (remainder filled in from reference TRBV5-1 and TRBJ2-2): KAGVTQTPRYLIKTRGQQVTLSCSPISGHRSVSWYQQTPGQGLQFLFEYFSETQRNKGNFPGRFSGRQFSNSRSEMNVSTLELGDSALYLCASSLGPGLAGGRGTGELFFGEGSRLTVL.

This clone was seen a few times. This rearrangement joins TRBV29-1 to TRBJ2-6; D uncertain. The CDR3 has 13 amino acids. Trimming took 3 bases from V and 3 from J, leaving 6 bases between them. Germline loops: CDR1 SQVTM, CDR2 ANQGSEA. Written as DNA, the CDR3 is TGCAGCGTTGAGGGCGATGGGGCCAACGTCCTGACTTTC. Its protein is CSVEGDGANVLTF.